A single sample is the source of the 30 T cell receptor beta chains below, sequenced in a study of post-analysis software for immune sequencing data. Whole-study findings and limits: Controls showed lower frequencies than patients for a few TRBV segments, and TRBV5-6, TRBV5-1 and TRBV20-1 were among these.

Libraries were made from TCR beta cDNA, and they carried unique molecular identifiers. MiXCR, applied by TCRdb to the PCR reads, yields one record per CDR3 protein. The table shows approximately 570,000 distinct CDR3 sequences, with 40% to 50% occurring only once. Their cognate antigens are unknown. The specimen was blood. The receptors shown here come from a girl under 18 with multiple sclerosis.

This chain connects TRBV7-9 to TRBJ2-7; no clear D. The germline V gene encodes CDR1 SEHNR and CDR2 FQNEAQ (reference sequence). The CDR3 runs 13 residues. The V and J ends lost 1 base and 3 bases respectively, with 7 bases between them. CDR3 amino acids: CASSLGDHYEQYF. CDR3 nucleotide sequence: TGTGCCAGCAGCTTAGGAGATCACTACGAGCAGTACTTC. Full variable domain (outside the CDR3, taken from reference TRBV7-9 and TRBJ2-7): DTGVSQNPRHKITKRGQNVTFRCDPISEHNRLYWYRQTLGQGPEFLTYFQNEAQLEKSRLLSDRFSAERPKGSFSTLEIQRTEQGDSAMYLCASSLGDHYEQYFGPGTRLTVT.

This clonotype was seen a single time. The genes are TRBV7-8 and TRBJ2-3; D is uncertain. The CDR3 is made up of 15 amino acids. V was shortened by 6 bases and J by 6 bases, with 19 bases between the two germline ends. Germline CDR1 and CDR2: SGHVS and FQNEAQ. CDR3 sequence: CASSFSWYSPDTQYF. For the CDR3, the DNA is TGTGCCAGCAGTTTTAGTTGGTATTCTCCGGATACGCAGTATTTT.

Comment on this clonotype: A read error may produce the germline difference seen at one junction end. The CDR3 sequence: CAGSPGPMGSYEQYF. The CDR3 nucleotides read TGTGCCGGCAGCCCGGGGCCAATGGGGTCCTACGAGCAGTACTTC. This chain joins TRBV12-3 or TRBV12-4 and TRBJ2-7; TRBD1 or TRBD2 may be the D gene (5 bases each). This CDR3 is built from 15 residues.

This clonotype was observed a handful of times. The chain uses TRBV5-6 and TRBJ2-7, with TRBD1 as a possible D gene (5 bases). CDR3 length: 15 residues. Looked up from germline, CDR1 is SGHDT and CDR2 is YYEEEE. The ends were cut back, 2 bases at V and 2 bases at J, with 14 bases in the middle. The CDR3 here is CASSFGSRVTYEQYF. DNA for the CDR3: TGTGCCAGCAGCTTTGGGTCCAGGGTTACCTACGAGCAGTACTTC.

This rearrangement joins TRBV7-9 to TRBJ2-3; D uncertain. The CDR3 loop spans 15 amino acids. Germline assignment: CDR1 SEHNR and CDR2 FQNEAQ (reference sequence). The V end lost 4 bases, the J end lost 2 bases, and 13 bases lay between the germline ends. CDR3 region: CASSSYVGSTDTQYF. For the CDR3, the DNA is TGTGCCAGCAGCTCCTACGTAGGGTCCACAGATACGCAGTATTTT.

This CDR3 is CASSLVPVGGRGQPQHF. The DNA for the CDR3 is TGTGCCAGCAGCTTAGTTCCCGTCGGGGGGCGGGGACAGCCCCAGCATTTT. The V gene is TRBV7-9, the J gene TRBJ1-5; D possibly corresponds to TRBD1 (6 bases). The V gene's germline CDR1 is SEHNR and CDR2 FQNEAQ (reference sequence). The CDR3 is 17 amino acids. Trimming took 1 base from V and 7 from J, leaving 20 bases between them.

This clonotype was found once. Given the absence of the conserved phenylalanine or tryptophan at the CDR3 end, a read error is likely. The gene calls are TRBV12-3 or TRBV12-4 and TRBJ2-1; no firm D call. V gave up 6 bases and J gave up 7 bases, with 16 bases separating them. This CDR3 comprises 14 residues. The CDR3 DNA reads as TGTGCCAGCAGCCCCCGGGTTATCAAGAATGAGCAGTTCTGC. This codes for CASSPRVIKNEQFC.

Only a few counts were recorded for this clonotype. One end of the junction fails to match germline, which may point to a read error. The chain is built from TRBV7-7 and TRBJ2-1; 10 bases are shared with TRBD2. The V gene's germline CDR1 is SSHAT and CDR2 FNYEAQ (reference sequence). The CDR3 is 15 amino acids. CDR3 protein: CASSLVASGRNEQFF. The CDR3 coding sequence is TGTGCTAGCAGCTTAGTGGCTAGCGGGAGAAATGAGCAGTTCTTC. The variable domain in full, with the rest retrieved from reference TRBV7-7 and TRBJ2-1, is GAGVSQSPRYKVTKRGQDVTLRCDPISSHATLYWYQQALGQGPEFLTYFNYEAQPDKSGLPSDRFSAERPEGSISTLTIQRTEQRDSAMYRCASSLVASGRNEQFFGPGTRLTVL.

This chain joins TRBV4-1 and TRBJ1-1; a possible D gene is TRBD1 (5 bases). This CDR3 comprises 12 residues. Germline lookup yields CDR1 MGHRA and CDR2 YSYEKL. Trimming pared 4 bases from V and 7 bases from J, leaving 10 bases between. The CDR3 bases are TGCGCCAGCAGCCGGGTAGGGGTTGAAGCTTTCTTT. Residues: CASSRVGVEAFF.

This clonotype was counted a few times. The chain recombines TRBV4-1 with TRBJ1-2; TRBD1 is a possible D gene (6 bases). The CDR3 loop spans 14 amino acids. Trimming took off 3 bases at V and 6 bases at J, with 14 bases between the two ends. Germline V gene lookup returns CDR1 MGHRA and CDR2 YSYEKL. The CDR3 loop is CASSHYGTLDGYTF. As DNA, the CDR3 is TGCGCCAGCAGCCACTATGGGACATTAGATGGCTACACCTTC.

This clonotype came up a few times. The chain joins TRBV3-1 to TRBJ2-1; tentative D call: TRBD2 (5 bases). The CDR3 is 11 residues long. Looked up from germline, CDR1 is LGHDT and CDR2 is YNNKEL (reference sequence). With 2 bases removed from V and 9 bases from J, the gap between germline ends came to 5 bases. CDR3 amino acids: CASSQLAEQFF. The CDR3 bases are TGTGCCAGCAGCCAACTAGCTGAGCAGTTCTTC.

The V and J genes are TRBV5-1 and TRBJ1-2; D is undetermined. The CDR3 totals 13 residues. Deletions cut 6 bases from V and 8 bases from J, with 17 bases between. CDR1 and CDR2 (germline): SGHRS, YFSETQ. Here the CDR3 reads CASKNSGTRGYTF. CDR3 nucleotides: TGCGCCAGCAAAAATTCGGGAACGAGGGGCTACACCTTC.

This clonotype appeared once. The CDR3 region is CASIGSEQFF. DNA for the CDR3: TGTGCCAGCATCGGCAGCGAGCAGTTCTTC. The chain employs TRBV2 and TRBJ2-1; D is ambiguous. The CDR3 spans 10 residues. Per the germline V gene, CDR1 is SNHLY and CDR2 is FYNNEI. V lost 7 bases to trimming and J lost 10 bases, with 8 bases between them.

This rearrangement joins TRBV12-3 or TRBV12-4 to TRBJ2-7; no firm D call. V lost 1 base to trimming and J lost 3 bases, with 13 bases between them. CDR3 length: 15 amino acids. The CDR3, as DNA: TGTGCCAGCAGTTTAGGACGGATCGTTGGCTACGAGCAGTACTTC. It codes for CASSLGRIVGYEQYF.

The chain employs TRBV18 and TRBJ1-1; D remains unclear. Germline-derived CDR1 and CDR2 are KGHSH and LQKENI. This CDR3 contains 11 residues. The ends were cut back, 6 bases at V and 6 bases at J, with 8 bases in the middle. The CDR3 spells CASSRAPEAFF. In nucleotides, the CDR3 is TGTGCCAGCTCTCGGGCACCTGAAGCTTTCTTT.

The rearrangement joins TRBV5-1 to TRBJ1-1; 7 nucleotides match TRBD1. CDR1 and CDR2 from the germline V gene are SGHRS and YFSETQ. The V segment lost 5 bases and the J segment 3 bases; nucleotides outside the gene matches: 10. This CDR3 contains 15 residues. DNA of the CDR3: TGCGCCAGCAGTTTGATACAGGGGAGGGACACTGAAGCTTTCTTT. This codes for CASSLIQGRDTEAFF.

The chain carries TRBV4-1 and TRBJ1-2, with D perhaps TRBD1 (6 bases). Germline V CDR1 and CDR2: MGHRA, YSYEKL. V lost 0 bases, J lost 8 bases, and 19 bases lay in between. The CDR3 runs to 16 residues. The CDR3 is CASSQEAGWTVEGYTF. The CDR3 DNA follows: TGCGCCAGCAGCCAAGAGGCCGGATGGACAGTGGAGGGCTACACCTTC.

This clonotype was counted only a few times. The gene calls are TRBV7-9 and TRBJ2-7, with 9 bases aligning to TRBD1. J was trimmed by 1 base and V by 4 bases; bases with no gene match: 5. Per germline, CDR1 SEHNR and CDR2 FQNEAQ (reference sequence). This CDR3 is 15 amino acids long. The CDR3 coding sequence is TGTGCCAGCAGCTCGGGACAGGGAGTTTCCTACGAGCAGTACTTC. Amino acid sequence: CASSSGQGVSYEQYF.

This chain links TRBV14 with TRBJ2-5, with D unclear. With the DNA end fitting TRBJ2-7 better, the J assignment may be wrong. This CDR3 is built from 14 residues. Germline lookup yields CDR1 SGHDN and CDR2 FVKESK. CDR3 region: CASSPREKRHEQYF. The CDR3 bases are TGTGCCAGCAGCCCACGCGAAAAACGCCACGAGCAGTACTTC.

The chain couples TRBV10-3 to TRBJ2-7, with 10 bases matching TRBD1. CDR3 length equals 13 residues. From germline, CDR1 is ENHRY and CDR2 SYGVKD. The junction had 3 bases not matched to a gene; V was cut back by 3 bases and J by 7 bases. For the CDR3, the DNA is TGTGCCATCAGTGACCCGGGACAGGGGGAGCAGTACTTC. Its protein is CAISDPGQGEQYF.

This clonotype was recorded a few times. CDR3 in DNA: TGTGCCAGCAGTGGAGGCAGGGGAAGAAATGGCTACACCTTC. Residues: CASSGGRGRNGYTF. This chain uses TRBV6-5 with TRBJ1-2; TRBD1 might be the D (6 bases). Per germline, CDR1 MNHEY and CDR2 SVGAGI. There are 14 residues in the CDR3. Trimming removed 5 bases from V and 6 bases from J, with 16 bases in between.

V and J are TRBV4-1 and TRBJ2-1; 7 positions agree with TRBD1. V lost 3 bases to trimming and J lost 8 bases; unmatched junction nucleotides: 4. CDR3 length equals 13 residues. CDR1 is MGHRA, CDR2 YSYEKL, per germline. CDR3 loop: CASSQDRSHEQFF. DNA for the CDR3: TGCGCCAGCAGCCAGGACAGGTCCCATGAGCAGTTCTTC.

This clonotype turned up a few times. This sequence joins TRBV20-1 and TRBJ1-6, with a weak D call TRBD1 (6 bases). The V and J ends lost 4 bases and 1 base respectively, with 11 bases between them. Germline CDR1 DFQATT, CDR2 SNEGSKA (reference sequence). CDR3 length: 15 amino acids. In DNA, the CDR3 is TGCAGTGCTATCGGAGGGGGGTCCTATAATTCACCCCTCCACTTT. This codes for CSAIGGGSYNSPLHF.

The chain joins TRBV6-5 to TRBJ1-1, with 7 bases fitting TRBD1. Germline values: CDR1 MNHEY, CDR2 SVGAGI. CDR3 size: 15 residues. Trimming at V came to 6 bases and at J to 0 bases, leaving 7 bases not matched to a gene. The CDR3 region is CASSLRDSLNTEAFF. The CDR3 DNA reads TGTGCCAGCAGCCTCCGGGACAGCCTGAACACTGAAGCTTTCTTT.

This rearrangement joins TRBV29-1 to TRBJ1-1, with TRBD1 as a possible D gene (6 bases). Germline V gene data show CDR1 as SQVTM and CDR2 as ANQGSEA. V lost 7 bases and J 5 bases, leaving 17 bases between the germline ends. This CDR3 spans 13 amino acids. CDR3 sequence (DNA): TGCAGCGATTCAGGGGTGGGAGGGACTGAAGCTTTCTTT. Residues: CSDSGVGGTEAFF.

This clonotype was observed a handful of times. The chain combines TRBV12-3 or TRBV12-4 with TRBJ1-2; D might be TRBD1 (5 bases). Trimming removed 6 bases at V and 0 bases at J, with 14 bases between. The CDR3 loop spans 15 amino acids. CDR3 sequence reads: CASRRSTAPNYGYTF. CDR3 sequence (DNA): TGTGCCAGCAGGCGATCGACAGCTCCTAACTATGGCTACACCTTC.

This CDR3 reads CASTLWDGGNEQFF. The CDR3 DNA reads TGTGCCAGCACCCTGTGGGATGGGGGAAATGAGCAGTTCTTC. The chain uses TRBV9 and TRBJ2-1; D may be TRBD1 or TRBD2 (5 bases each). CDR3 length: 14 residues. The germline V gene has CDR1 SGDLS and CDR2 YYNGEE. Trimming took off 6 bases at V and 7 bases at J, with 17 bases between the two ends.

This clonotype was seen more than once but under ten times. The CDR3 coding sequence is TGTGCCAGCACCTCGGACAGCTATGGCTACACCTTC. The encoded protein is CASTSDSYGYTF. The chain employs TRBV12-3 or TRBV12-4 and TRBJ1-2; possible D gene TRBD1, 6 bases. This CDR3 is 12 amino acids long. Between the trimmed V and J ends, which lost 7 bases and 4 bases, there was a span of 10 bases.

This chain connects TRBV11-2 to TRBJ1-4; D is ambiguous. The CDR3 is 12 residues long. V lost 4 bases, J lost 11 bases, and 11 bases lay in between. Germline lookup yields CDR1 SGHAT and CDR2 FQNNGV. Written as DNA, the CDR3 is TGTGCCAGCAGCTCACAAACCGGCAAACTGTTTTTT. Translating it yields CASSSQTGKLFF.

This clonotype was detected a few times. The rearrangement uses TRBV12-3 or TRBV12-4 and TRBJ2-5; weak D call: TRBD1 (6 bases). With 2 bases removed from V and 4 bases from J, the gap between germline ends came to 8 bases. The CDR3 has 13 residues. The CDR3 region is CASSLSGVETQYF. DNA of the CDR3: TGTGCCAGCAGTTTATCAGGGGTAGAGACCCAGTACTTC.